The TCR beta chain described here comes from a study of cytomegalovirus exposure and HLA in healthy donors. Study outcomes and limitations: Several of the most significant clusters appeared linked to common viral pathogens, based on a later analysis. Researchers had no immune exposure information except CMV serostatus available.

Comment on this clone: Its matching antigen is unknown. The same CDR3 is also encoded by other DNA sequences in this sample.

The CDR3 length is 14 residues. V was clipped by 4 bases and J by 10 bases; unmatched bases: 10. Germline assignment: CDR1 MNHEY and CDR2 SVGAGI. In the PCR, 60 Vbeta and 13 Jbeta primers were used. Some clones are missing from TCRdb's copy, which holds only in-frame ones; the method was immunoSEQ multiplex PCR. Of 100,000 to 150,000 clones listed, around 69% are singletons. This receptor was taken from a man aged 45 to 65 in good health and CMV-seropositive. The sequenced sample consisted of PBMCs. The chain is built from TRBV6-5 and TRBJ1-5; 7 bases are a match to TRBD1. The CDR3 DNA follows: TGTGCCAGCAGTTTCCGAACAGGGGTTCAACCCCAGCATTTT. Residues: CASSFRTGVQPQHF.